This T cell receptor (beta chain) was identified in a study of blood T cell repertoires in COVID-19. The CDR3 is 15 amino acids. V lost 4 bases, J lost 5 bases, and 17 bases lay in between. The germline V gene has CDR1 SQVTM and CDR2 ANQGSEA. Only in-frame clones appear in the TCRdb table, and some are missing; sequencing was by immunoSEQ multiplex PCR. The data show about 100,000 clones, with 71% seen just once and more than 1.5% held by the top ten. This clone was found a few times. The sequence derives from a middle-aged woman with acute or convalescent COVID-19. The chain recombines TRBV29-1 with TRBJ1-4, with a possible D match to TRBD1 (5 bases). Input material: peripheral blood. CDR3 DNA sequence: TGCAGCGTTGGCCCTCGCGGGACGGTGAATGAAAAACTGTTTTTT. Protein sequence: CSVGPRGTVNEKLFF.